The clone carrying this T cell receptor (beta chain) was seen a few times. Its antigen is currently unknown. This sample stems from a study of cytomegalovirus exposure and HLA in healthy donors. The CDR3 contains 15 residues. V lost 3 bases and J 6 bases, leaving 14 bases between the germline ends. CDR1 SNHLY and CDR2 FYNNEI come from the germline V gene. Study findings and constraints: Sequencing likely produced, as an artifact, a cluster of highly shared sequence variants. Cytomegalovirus status was reportedly diagnosed by the classifier with high sensitivity and specificity. Among immune exposure information, only CMV serostatus was available.

Amplification used 60 Vbeta primers and 13 Jbeta primers. Produced via immunoSEQ multiplex PCR; TCRdb's table is partial and in-frame only. Here the sample spans about 140,000 clones, around 10% being singletons. The source is a woman in her forties in good health and CMV-seropositive. The gene calls are TRBV2 and TRBJ2-2; no clear D gene. Input material: PBMCs. CDR3: CASSDLIVSAGELFF. CDR3 nucleotide sequence: TGTGCCAGCAGTGACCTTATAGTAAGCGCCGGGGAGCTGTTTTTT.